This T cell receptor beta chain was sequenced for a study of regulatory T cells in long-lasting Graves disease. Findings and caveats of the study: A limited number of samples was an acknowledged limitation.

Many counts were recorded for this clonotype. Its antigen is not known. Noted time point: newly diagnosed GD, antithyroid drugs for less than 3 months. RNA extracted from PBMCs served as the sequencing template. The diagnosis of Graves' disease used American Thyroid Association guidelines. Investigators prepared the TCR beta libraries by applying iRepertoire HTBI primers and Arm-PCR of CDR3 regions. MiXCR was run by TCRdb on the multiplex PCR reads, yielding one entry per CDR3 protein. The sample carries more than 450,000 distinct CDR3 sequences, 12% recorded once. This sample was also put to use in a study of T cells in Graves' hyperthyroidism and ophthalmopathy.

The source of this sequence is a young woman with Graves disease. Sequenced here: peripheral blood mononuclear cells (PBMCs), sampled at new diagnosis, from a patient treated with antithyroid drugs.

As DNA, the CDR3 is TGCAGTGCTAGCTATCCAGATACGCAGTATTTT. The encoded protein is CSASYPDTQYF. The V gene is TRBV20-1, the J gene TRBJ2-3, with D uncertain. Germline lookup yields CDR1 DFQATT and CDR2 SNEGSKA (reference sequence). This CDR3 has 11 residues. V was trimmed by 3 bases and J by 4 bases, leaving 5 bases between them.